This T cell receptor (beta chain) appears in the sequencing data of a study of T cells in Graves' hyperthyroidism and ophthalmopathy. Amplification of TCR beta CDR3 regions was performed using RNA transcripts as template. HTBI primers were employed in a first-round RT-PCR of the TCR CDR3. Each CDR3 protein gets one entry after TCRdb re-called the multiplex PCR reads with MiXCR. The data show hundreds of thousands of distinct CDR3 sequences, 14% to 15% seen once. Clinical symptoms, serum thyroxine and TRAb, thyroid ultrasound and orbital computed tomography together formed the diagnostic basis. The V gene's germline CDR1 is MDHEN and CDR2 SYDVKM. V dropped 3 bases and J dropped 12; count of bases not matched to a gene: 9. The CDR3 covers 13 residues. This clonotype was detected ten times or more.

The sequence was collected from a woman aged 40 to 55 with Graves' ophthalmopathy. The chain joins TRBV28 to TRBJ2-7; 9 nucleotides line up with TRBD2. Sequencing was performed on blood. CDR3 nucleotides: TGTGCCAGCAGTTTCCCGGCTAGCGGGAAGGGGTACTTC. Translated: CASSFPASGKGYF. The full variable domain, rest sourced from reference TRBV28 and TRBJ2-7, is DVKVTQSSRYLVKRTGEKVFLECVQDMDHENMFWYRQDPGLGLRLIYFSYDVKMKEKGDIPEGYSVSREKKERFSLILESASTNQTSMYLCASSFPASGKGYFGPGTRLTVT.